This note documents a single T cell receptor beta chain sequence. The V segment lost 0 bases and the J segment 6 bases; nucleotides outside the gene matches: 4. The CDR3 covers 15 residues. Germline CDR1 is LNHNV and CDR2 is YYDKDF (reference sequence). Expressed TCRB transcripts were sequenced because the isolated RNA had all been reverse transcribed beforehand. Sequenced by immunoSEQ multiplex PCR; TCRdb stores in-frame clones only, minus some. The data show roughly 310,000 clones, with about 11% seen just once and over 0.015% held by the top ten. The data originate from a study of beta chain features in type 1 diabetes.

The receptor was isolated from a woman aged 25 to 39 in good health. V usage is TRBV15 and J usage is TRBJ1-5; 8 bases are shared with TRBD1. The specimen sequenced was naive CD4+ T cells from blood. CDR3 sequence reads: CATSRDRTGSQPQHF. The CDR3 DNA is TGTGCCACCAGCAGAGATCGGACAGGGTCTCAGCCCCAGCATTTT.